These 18 T cell receptor beta chains came from one sample sequenced in a study of T-cell memory formation after mild COVID-19. TCRdb used MiXCR to reprocess the 5' RACE reads, holding one entry per CDR3 protein. Of about 470,000 distinct CDR3 sequences in the sample, around a sixth were seen once. Sequenced material: PBMCs or a T cell subset sorted from them (not recorded which). Source of these receptors: an adult woman who had mild COVID-19 (a few samples of this study predate the infection). Cell type and time point are not known.

Only a few counts were recorded for this clonotype. The chain uses TRBV7-9 and TRBJ2-7; perhaps TRBD2 as D (6 bases). V lost 8 bases, J lost 3 bases, and 11 bases lay in between. The CDR3 has 12 amino acids. Germline CDR1 SEHNR, CDR2 FQNEAQ (reference sequence). The CDR3 bases are TGTGCCAGCGGGGGGAGCCGCTACGAGCAGTACTTC. Translating gives CASGGSRYEQYF. Variable domain in full (rest from reference TRBV7-9 and TRBJ2-7): DTGVSQNPRHKITKRGQNVTFRCDPISEHNRLYWYRQTLGQGPEFLTYFQNEAQLEKSRLLSDRFSAERPKGSFSTLEIQRTEQGDSAMYLCASGGSRYEQYFGPGTRLTVT.

This clonotype appeared a few times. The chain uses TRBV29-1 and TRBJ2-1; 7 bases fit TRBD2. Germline CDR1 reads SQVTM; CDR2 reads ANQGSEA. The CDR3 consists of 12 residues. With 5 bases clipped from V and 12 bases from J, the junction kept 10 bases outside the gene matches. The DNA of the CDR3 is TGCAGCGTTATCCGGTCGGCTAGCGGGCAGTTCTTC. Translated: CSVIRSASGQFF.

CDR3 in amino acids: CASSQLLGPGIETQYF. CDR3 DNA: TGTGCCAGCAGCCAACTCCTGGGACCAGGAATCGAGACCCAGTACTTC. This chain uses TRBV3-1 with TRBJ2-5; D is tentatively TRBD1 or TRBD2 (5 bases each). CDR1 is LGHDT and CDR2 is YNNKEL in the germline V gene (reference sequence). This CDR3 has 16 amino acids. V lost 2 bases, J lost 5 bases, and 18 bases lay in between.

The genes are TRBV7-8 and TRBJ1-3; no definite D call. CDR1 SGHVS and CDR2 FQNEAQ come from the germline V gene. The CDR3 covers 16 residues. Trimming cost V 0 bases and J 0 bases, with 9 bases left between them. CDR3 sequence reads: CASSLAVKSSGNTIYF. The CDR3 DNA reads as TGTGCCAGCAGCTTAGCCGTCAAGAGCTCTGGAAACACCATATATTTT.

The V call is TRBV3-1, the J call TRBJ2-6; D is uncertain. The V gene's germline CDR1 is LGHDT and CDR2 YNNKEL (reference sequence). Trimming left V 2 bases short and J 0 bases short, with 8 bases between. There are 16 residues in the CDR3. CDR3 region: CASSQYRVSGANVLTF. The CDR3 nucleotides are TGTGCCAGCAGCCAATATAGGGTCTCTGGGGCCAACGTCCTGACTTTC.

The chain recombines TRBV7-2 with TRBJ2-3; 10 positions agree with TRBD2. The CDR3 runs 16 residues. The V and J ends lost 1 base and 1 base, in that order; junction bases with no gene match: 2. Germline V gives CDR1 SGHTA, CDR2 FQGNSA. CDR3 bases: TGTGCCAGCAGCTTAGTGGGGACTAGCGGCACAGATACGCAGTATTTT. Amino acids: CASSLVGTSGTDTQYF.

The CDR3: CASSYSGTLASEQYF. CDR3 in DNA: TGTGCCAGCAGTTACTCGGGTACACTAGCGAGCGAGCAGTACTTC. The chain has TRBV6-5 and TRBJ2-7; 7 nucleotides align to TRBD2. The junction had 8 bases not matched to a gene; V was cut back by 0 bases and J by 6 bases. Germline V gives CDR1 MNHEY, CDR2 SVGAGI. The length of the CDR3 is 15 residues.

The V and J genes are TRBV7-3 and TRBJ2-1; perhaps TRBD2 as D (5 bases). V was cut by 0 bases and J by 9 bases, with 18 bases left in between. CDR1 is SGHTA and CDR2 is FQGTGA in the germline V gene. The CDR3 sequence is 16 residues long. The CDR3 loop is CASSLTSGNRGGEQFF. In DNA, the CDR3 is TGTGCCAGCAGCTTAACCTCGGGGAACCGCGGCGGTGAGCAGTTCTTC.

V usage is TRBV29-1 and J usage is TRBJ2-7; no clear D gene. This CDR3 comprises 13 residues. V gave up 2 bases and J gave up 4 bases, with 12 bases separating them. Germline loops: CDR1 SQVTM, CDR2 ANQGSEA. In DNA, the CDR3 is TGCAGCGTTGAAACCGGCCGAGGATACGAGCAGTACTTC. This codes for CSVETGRGYEQYF.

This chain links TRBV28 with TRBJ1-5; possibly TRBD1 for D (6 bases). Germline CDR1 and CDR2: MDHEN and SYDVKM. The CDR3 runs to 15 residues. Trimming removed 8 bases from V and 7 bases from J, with 21 bases in between. This chain's CDR3 is CASDLGGTTAQPQHF. DNA of the CDR3: TGTGCCAGCGATTTAGGGGGGACTACCGCCCAGCCCCAGCATTTT.

The chain recombines TRBV7-2 with TRBJ2-2; the D gene is possibly TRBD1 (6 bases). Germline V gives CDR1 SGHTA, CDR2 FQGNSA. V was cut by 5 bases and J by 4 bases, with 14 bases left in between. The CDR3 contains 15 residues. CDR3 in amino acids: CASSKYGQTTGELFF. CDR3 nucleotides: TGTGCCAGCAGCAAGTATGGACAGACCACCGGGGAGCTGTTTTTT.

The J gene is TRBJ1-1, the V gene TRBV20-1; D perhaps matches TRBD1 (5 bases). V was pared by 4 bases and J by 1 base, with 13 bases between. This CDR3 has 14 amino acids. From germline, CDR1 is DFQATT and CDR2 SNEGSKA (reference sequence). CDR3 nucleotide sequence: TGCAGTGCTACGCCCGGGACGGCGAACACTGAAGCTTTCTTT. It codes for CSATPGTANTEAFF.

The chain joins TRBV6-2 or TRBV6-3 to TRBJ2-1; D is possibly TRBD2 (7 bases). Per germline, CDR1 MNHEY and CDR2 SVGEGT. This CDR3 is 17 amino acids long. The V end was cut by 2 bases, the J end by 2 bases, with 16 bases between. CDR3 protein: CASSYPPGGPAYNEQFF. The CDR3 nucleotides read TGTGCCAGCAGTTACCCGCCGGGGGGCCCAGCCTACAATGAGCAGTTCTTC.

J is TRBJ1-2 and V is TRBV7-9; D unclear. The V gene's germline CDR1 is SEHNR and CDR2 FQNEAQ (reference sequence). The CDR3 length is 12 residues. In DNA form, the CDR3 reads TGTGCAGAGGGTTCTACTAACTATGGCTACACCTTC. Encoded protein: CAEGSTNYGYTF.

This clonotype was seen more than once but under ten times. DNA of the CDR3: TGCAGCGTTGAAGGACTTCCGGGACAGGGTGACGTCCTGACTTTC. It translates to CSVEGLPGQGDVLTF. The chain has TRBV29-1 and TRBJ2-6; the match to TRBD1 covers 9 bases. The germline V gene has CDR1 SQVTM and CDR2 ANQGSEA. With 1 base clipped from V and 11 bases from J, the junction kept 9 bases outside the gene matches. The CDR3 totals 15 residues.

The CDR3 nucleotides read TGCGCCAGCAGCCAAGAAGCAGGTACCTCCTACAATGAGCAGTTCTTC. This sequence encodes CASSQEAGTSYNEQFF. The J gene is TRBJ2-1, the V gene TRBV4-3, with D unclear. The V end lost 0 bases, the J end lost 0 bases, and 9 bases lay between the germline ends. The length of the CDR3 is 16 residues. Germline V gives CDR1 LGHNA, CDR2 YSLEER.

This clonotype was seen a handful of times. The chain employs TRBV4-3 and TRBJ2-1, with a tentative D call TRBD2 (6 bases). Germline values: CDR1 LGHNA, CDR2 YSLEER. CDR3 length: 14 residues. The V and J ends lost 7 bases and 10 bases respectively, with 20 bases between them. The CDR3 coding sequence is TGCGCCAGCACCCCGGGGGTAGGCGCGTGGGAGCAGTTCTTC. Translating it yields CASTPGVGAWEQFF.

The V gene is TRBV24-1, the J gene TRBJ2-7, with TRBD1 identical over 9 bases. The CDR3 consists of 15 residues. Trimming cost V 3 bases and J 6 bases; bases outside gene matches: 8. Germline V gene sequence: CDR1 KGHDR, CDR2 SFDVKD. Here the CDR3 reads CATSDADRGPPEQYF. CDR3 nucleotides: TGTGCCACCAGTGATGCGGACAGGGGCCCTCCCGAGCAGTACTTC.